This is a list of T cell receptor beta chains from one sample in a study of T cell repertoires in cytomegalovirus infection. TCRdb re-derived calls from the reads in MiXCR, one entry per CDR3 protein. The data hold 150,000 to 200,000 distinct CDR3 sequences, with approximately 15% observed a single time. What was sequenced was PBMCs. The receptors stem from a human donor in good health (CMV status not recorded). Some clones in this sample may be carry-over from other donors' samples. CDR3s include the opening cysteine and the closing phenylalanine or tryptophan. D genes are given only for firm matches. Some rows have no size entry. The others give once, few or many, or a class for an expanded clone.

TRBV7-2	TRBJ2-5	NA	few	TGTGCCAGCAACTACCTCGGGGAGACCCAGTACTTC	CASNYLGETQYF
TRBV15	TRBJ2-7	TRBD2	few	TGTGCCACCAGCACATTGGAGGGGACTACCTCCTACGAGCAGTACTTC	CATSTLEGTTSYEQYF
TRBV6-2/TRBV6-3	TRBJ1-5	NA	few	TGTGCCAGCAGAGTGGGACTCCAGGCTAATCAGCCCCAGCATTTT	CASRVGLQANQPQHF
TRBV29-1	TRBJ1-1	NA	NA	TGCAGCGTTGAAGAGCAGACTATGAACACTGAAGCTTTCTTT	CSVEEQTMNTEAFF
TRBV12-5	TRBJ1-1	NA	few	TGTGCTAGTGGTTTGGTACTGGGTGATATCGGGGCAGTAAAGTCGATCGGCACTGAAGCTTTCTTT	CASGLVLGDIGAVKSIGTEAFF
TRBV6-2/TRBV6-3	TRBJ1-1	TRBD1	medium-sized	TGTGCCAGCAGAAATGGAGAGGGGGCAGGTACTGAAGCTTTCTTT	CASRNGEGAGTEAFF
TRBV29-1	TRBJ2-3	NA	NA	TGCAGCGTTGAAGGGTCAGGGAAGACAGATACGCAGTATTTT	CSVEGSGKTDTQYF
TRBV7-2	TRBJ2-1	NA	many	TGTGCCAGCAGCCTAGTACTTGGTAAGAGCTCCTACAATGAGCAGTTCTTC	CASSLVLGKSSYNEQFF
TRBV20-1	TRBJ2-1	NA	NA	TGCAGTGCTGGCCGAGGGCTCTCCTACAATGAGCAGTTCTTC	CSAGRGLSYNEQFF
TRBV11-2	TRBJ2-2	NA	few	TGTGCCAGCAGCAGCTTAGAGGGTCTGAACACCGGGGAGCTGTTTTTT	CASSSLEGLNTGELFF
TRBV7-9	TRBJ2-7	TRBD2	NA	TGTGCCAGCAGCTTACGGGCTAGCGGGGGATCCTACGAGCAGTACTTC	CASSLRASGGSYEQYF
TRBV4-1	TRBJ1-3	NA	many	TGCGCCAGCAGCCAAGGGGATCCACGAAACACCATATATTTT	CASSQGDPRNTIYF
TRBV4-1	TRBJ2-1	TRBD2	NA	TGCGCCAGCAGCCAAGGCGGGGGGCGGTATGAGCAGTTCTTC	CASSQGGGRYEQFF
TRBV28	TRBJ2-7	TRBD1	many	TGTGCCAGCAGTTTCCCGGTCACAGGGGGAAGCTACGAGCAGTACTTC	CASSFPVTGGSYEQYF
TRBV7-2	TRBJ2-7	NA	many	TGTGCCAGCAGCTTCGACAGCTCCTACGAGCAGTACTTC	CASSFDSSYEQYF
TRBV28	TRBJ1-4	NA	many	TGTGCCAGCAGGAACGGGGGGGTGTTCACTAATGAAAAACTGTTTTTT	CASRNGGVFTNEKLFF
TRBV7-2	TRBJ1-2	NA	many	TGTGCCAGCAGCCCCTGGGGGACGGACTATGGCTACACCTTC	CASSPWGTDYGYTF
TRBV28	TRBJ1-2	NA	many	TGTGCCAGCAGTTCGGGAGCACTCTCGGGCTACACCTTC	CASSSGALSGYTF
TRBV7-6	TRBJ2-7	NA	many	TGTGCCAGCAGCTCCCCGGGGGCTGGCTCCTACGAGCAGTACTTC	CASSSPGAGSYEQYF
TRBV7-2	TRBJ1-1	NA	NA	TGTGCCAGCAGCTTATCCGGGGGGGACACTGAAGCTTTCTTT	CASSLSGGDTEAFF
TRBV20-1	TRBJ2-2	TRBD1	few	TGCAGTGTGCCCGACAGGGGGATCACCGGGGAGCTGTTTTTT	CSVPDRGITGELFF
TRBV7-2	TRBJ2-7	NA	medium-sized	TGTGCCAGCAGCTTATCCACCGGGCAAGGAGCCTATTACGAGCAGTACTTC	CASSLSTGQGAYYEQYF
TRBV12-3/TRBV12-4	TRBJ2-2	TRBD1	few	TGTGCCAGCAGCCGATGGACAGGGCAGAGCGGGGAGCTGTTTTTT	CASSRWTGQSGELFF
TRBV7-2	TRBJ2-1	NA	many	TGTGCCAGCAGCTTAAGGGGTGAGCAGTTCTTC	CASSLRGEQFF
TRBV7-2	TRBJ1-2	NA	NA	TGTGCCAGCAGCCCCTGGGGAGACAGTAACTATGGCTACACCTTC	CASSPWGDSNYGYTF
TRBV7-9	TRBJ2-5	TRBD2	NA	TGTGCCAGCAGCTTTTGGACTAGCGGACAAGAGACCCAGTACTTC	CASSFWTSGQETQYF
TRBV9	TRBJ1-1	NA	NA	TGTGCCAGCAGCGTAGTCGGGCAAACTGAAGCTTTCTTT	CASSVVGQTEAFF
TRBV5-1	TRBJ1-2	NA	few	TGCGCCAGCAGCTTGGTTACACCTGACCGAGTCGGCTACACCTTC	CASSLVTPDRVGYTF
TRBV7-2	TRBJ1-1	NA	many	TGTGCCAGCAGGGACCGGGATTATGTGAACACTGAAGCTTTCTTT	CASRDRDYVNTEAFF
TRBV13	TRBJ1-2	NA	few	TGTGCCAGCAGCTTAGGCCTGACAGTGGAATATGGCTACACCTTC	CASSLGLTVEYGYTF
TRBV27	TRBJ2-7	NA	many	TGTGCCAGCAGCTTAGGAGACAGCTACGAGCAGTACTTC	CASSLGDSYEQYF
TRBV7-2	TRBJ2-1	NA	many	TGTGCCAGCAGCCCCCGCGAGAATGAGCAGTTCTTC	CASSPRENEQFF
TRBV29-1	TRBJ1-5	TRBD1	NA	TGCAGCGTCCGGACAGGGACAGGGCAGCCCCAGCATTTT	CSVRTGTGQPQHF
TRBV11-2	TRBJ2-5	NA	few	TGTGCCAGCAGCTTAGATATGGGGAGACAAGAGACCCAGTACTTC	CASSLDMGRQETQYF
TRBV5-1	TRBJ2-1	NA	NA	TGCGCCAGCAGGATAGCGTTGAGCTCCTACAATGAGCAGTTCTTC	CASRIALSSYNEQFF
TRBV15	TRBJ1-1	NA	few	TGTGCCACCAGCAGAGATATGCGGTTGAACACTGAAGCTTTCTTT	CATSRDMRLNTEAFF
TRBV2	TRBJ2-7	NA	NA	TGTGCCAGCAGTGCCCATGGGGGACTTTCGTTC	CASSAHGGLSF
TRBV12-3/TRBV12-4	TRBJ1-2	NA	many	TGTGCCAGCAGTTTTCGGGTGGGTGGCTACACCTTC	CASSFRVGGYTF
TRBV6-6	TRBJ2-1	NA	NA	TGTGCCAGCAGTTACCGAGTCGATGAGCAGTTCTTC	CASSYRVDEQFF
TRBV6-2/TRBV6-3	TRBJ2-1	TRBD1	NA	TGTGCCAGCGAGCCCGGGACAGGCTGGGGCAATGAGCAGTTCTTC	CASEPGTGWGNEQFF
TRBV28	TRBJ2-7	TRBD2	NA	TGTGCCAGCAGTTTCGGACTAGGAGGCGAGCAGTACTTC	CASSFGLGGEQYF
TRBV6-4	TRBJ1-3	NA	NA	TGTGCCAGCAGTGTTCCGACTGACTCTGGAAACACCATATATTTT	CASSVPTDSGNTIYF
TRBV19	TRBJ2-1	TRBD2	few	TGTGCCAGTAGTATAGATGGGGGGGATGAGCAGTTCTTC	CASSIDGGDEQFF
TRBV2	TRBJ1-2	TRBD1	few	TGTGCCAGGGACCCGAGCCTCACAGGGGGCGAAGATGGCTACACCTTC	CARDPSLTGGEDGYTF
TRBV20-1	TRBJ1-2	NA	NA	TGCAGTGCCCCAGAGGAGCGGAACTATGGCTACACCTTC	CSAPEERNYGYTF
TRBV2	TRBJ2-2	NA	NA	TGTGCCAGCAGTGATCTCGGGACCTTCACCGGGGAGCTGTTTTTT	CASSDLGTFTGELFF
TRBV7-2	TRBJ2-3	NA	many	TGTGCCAGCGCCACCCAATCTACCCAGGCCACAGATACGCAGTATTTT	CASATQSTQATDTQYF